A single sample is the source of the 9 T cell receptor beta chains below, sequenced in a study of blood T cell repertoires in COVID-19. Sequenced by immunoSEQ multiplex PCR; TCRdb stores in-frame clones only, minus some. The table has 150,000 to 200,000 clones, about 81% seen once. The material sequenced was peripheral blood. All receptors derive from a human donor in a cohort sampled during active COVID-19.

This chain connects TRBV6-4 to TRBJ2-7; TRBD1 might be the D (6 bases). Per germline, CDR1 MRHNA and CDR2 SNTAGT. V lost 2 bases to trimming and J lost 4 bases, with 12 bases between them. The CDR3 contains 14 residues. The CDR3 nucleotides are TGTGCCAGCAGTGACCCGACAGGACCTTACGAGCAGTACTTC. Translated, it gives CASSDPTGPYEQYF.

The chain employs TRBV7-9 and TRBJ2-1; D remains unclear. V lost 1 base and J lost 13, with 14 bases in between. The germline V gene encodes CDR1 SEHNR and CDR2 FQNEAQ (reference sequence). CDR3 length equals 13 residues. The CDR3 DNA is TGTGCCAGCAGCTTAGGGCAGGTTACGCCTCAGTTCTTC. Translation: CASSLGQVTPQFF.

This sequence joins TRBV7-6 and TRBJ2-1; TRBD2 aligns across 10 bases. Germline CDR1 SGHVS, CDR2 FNYEAQ. The CDR3 runs 16 residues. J lost 4 bases, V lost 4 bases, and 7 bases had no gene match. CDR3 loop: CASSSAPAGGYNEQFF. The CDR3 nucleotides are TGTGCCAGCAGCTCAGCCCCAGCGGGAGGGTACAATGAGCAGTTCTTC. Looking up the rest from reference TRBV7-6 and TRBJ2-1 gives the full variable domain: GAGVSQSPRYKVTKRGQDVALRCDPISGHVSLYWYRQALGQGPEFLTYFNYEAQQDKSGLPNDRFSAERPEGSISTLTIQRTEQRDSAMYRCASSSAPAGGYNEQFFGPGTRLTVL.

The chain is built from TRBV5-4 and TRBJ2-1; weak D call: TRBD2 (5 bases). Germline values: CDR1 SGHNT, CDR2 YYREEE (reference sequence). V lost 3 bases to trimming and J lost 0 bases, with 13 bases between them. There are 16 residues in the CDR3. The CDR3 coding sequence is TGTGCCAGCAGCTGGGGAAGCGGAAGCTCCTACAATGAGCAGTTCTTC. Encoded protein: CASSWGSGSSYNEQFF. Combining the CDR3 with reference TRBV5-4 and TRBJ2-1 gives the whole variable domain ETGVTQSPTHLIKTRGQQVTLRCSSQSGHNTVSWYQQALGQGPQFIFQYYREEENGRGNFPPRFSGLQFPNYSSELNVNALELDDSALYLCASSWGSGSSYNEQFFGPGTRLTVL.

The chain uses TRBV6-1 and TRBJ1-1; 7 bases match TRBD1. CDR1 and CDR2 (germline): MNHNS, SASEGT. V gave up 3 bases and J gave up 10 bases; unmatched junction bases: 11. The CDR3 covers 14 residues. The CDR3, as DNA: TGTGCCAGCAGTGAGACAGGGAGGAGCTTTGCAGCTTTCTTT. Translated: CASSETGRSFAAFF.

This clone was seen only a few times. This chain links TRBV7-3 with TRBJ2-3; 8 nucleotides agree with TRBD1. CDR1 is SGHTA, CDR2 FQGTGA, per germline. With V trimmed by 3 bases and J by 8 bases, 4 bases remained unmatched. The CDR3 is 13 amino acids. CDR3 in DNA: TGTGCCAGCAGCTTGACAGGGGTTGGTACGCAGTATTTT. Amino acids: CASSLTGVGTQYF.

The chain links TRBV6-5 to TRBJ2-1, with TRBD2 matching over 10 bases. The J segment lost 8 bases and the V segment lost 8 bases, leaving 12 bases of the junction unmatched. CDR3 size: 15 residues. Germline CDR1 is MNHEY and CDR2 is SVGAGI. The CDR3 region has the DNA TGTGCCAGCTCGAGGGGGGCTAGCGGGAGTTATGAGCAGTTCTTC. Amino acid sequence: CASSRGASGSYEQFF.

This rearrangement joins TRBV11-2 to TRBJ2-7; 13 nucleotides line up with TRBD2. This CDR3 has 16 residues. Germline V gene data show CDR1 as SGHAT and CDR2 as FQNNGV. V shed 5 bases and J 6 bases; nucleotides not matched to a gene: 10. The CDR3 DNA sequence: TGTGCCAGCAGCCCATTGGGGACTAGCGGGAAAGGCGAGCAGTACTTC. Protein: CASSPLGTSGKGEQYF.

The chain uses TRBV5-1 and TRBJ2-5; TRBD1 is a possible D gene (6 bases). Germline lookup yields CDR1 SGHRS and CDR2 YFSETQ. The CDR3 covers 15 residues. V dropped 3 bases and J dropped 2 bases, with 14 bases sitting between them. The CDR3 loop is CASSWGRTEQETQYF. The CDR3 coding sequence is TGCGCCAGCAGCTGGGGTCGGACAGAACAAGAGACCCAGTACTTC.